This TCR beta chain was retrieved from a study of CD8+ T cells in alopecia areata. CDR3 length: 16 amino acids. The germline V gene has CDR1 MDHEN and CDR2 SYDVKM. Trimming shortened V by 3 bases and J by 3 bases, and 17 bases separated the two germline ends. The authors extracted RNA and reverse transcribed it into cDNA as the sequencing template. Profiled with immunoSEQ multiplex PCR; TCRdb holds only in-frame clones, not every one. The data hold fewer than 150,000 clones, with roughly two fifths observed a single time. With respect to this clone: The antigen is undetermined.

Findings of the study overall: Patients shared TCRs less clearly than mice did, possibly owing to HLA.

This clonotype was obtained from a human donor with alopecia areata. The sequenced sample was CD4+ T cells sorted from blood. The V and J genes are TRBV28 and TRBJ2-5, with D possibly TRBD1 on 5 matching bases. The CDR3 region is CASSFPHRKDKETQYF. The CDR3 region has the DNA TGTGCCAGCAGTTTCCCCCATCGGAAGGACAAAGAGACCCAGTACTTC. Using reference TRBV28 and TRBJ2-5 for the parts outside the CDR3, the full variable domain is DVKVTQSSRYLVKRTGEKVFLECVQDMDHENMFWYRQDPGLGLRLIYFSYDVKMKEKGDIPEGYSVSREKKERFSLILESASTNQTSMYLCASSFPHRKDKETQYFGPGTRLLVL.